This T cell receptor (beta chain) was found in a study of blood T cell repertoires in COVID-19. About the research overall: Sites in the United States, Italy and Spain provided acute and convalescent COVID-19 samples. Sources were T cells, B-cell-depleted T cells, or PBMCs; the material itself was cDNA or gDNA.

In the original workflow: Reference gene primer amplification gave estimated nucleated cell counts. Generated by immunoSEQ multiplex PCR, the TCRdb table keeps only in-frame clones and is missing some. The DNA gave D and trimming, while V, J and clone size come from that table. This table has over 200,000 clones, 70% to 90% appearing once. The CDR3 is 19 amino acids. CDR1 SGHRS and CDR2 YFSETQ come from the germline V gene. J was trimmed by 9 bases and V by 3 bases; bases with no gene match: 16. Sequencing was carried out using peripheral blood. V gene TRBV5-1 combines with J gene TRBJ1-6; TRBD1 matches at 12 bases. The TCR comes from a woman aged 70-85 years with active or convalescent COVID-19. CDR3 region: CASSSRPGQGAGVVSPLHF. CDR3 DNA sequence: TGCGCCAGCAGCTCGCGGCCGGGACAGGGGGCAGGAGTCGTTTCACCCCTCCACTTT. The whole variable domain, remainder taken from reference TRBV5-1 and TRBJ1-6, is KAGVTQTPRYLIKTRGQQVTLSCSPISGHRSVSWYQQTPGQGLQFLFEYFSETQRNKGNFPGRFSGRQFSNSRSEMNVSTLELGDSALYLCASSSRPGQGAGVVSPLHFGNGTRLTVT.